This T cell receptor beta chain emerged from a study of T-cell reconstitution after alpha-beta-depleted transplantation in children. Trimming took 5 bases from V and 5 from J; bases not matched to a gene: 12. Germline assignment: CDR1 MDHEN and CDR2 SYDVKM. CDR3 length equals 16 residues. Unique molecular identifiers were built into the TCRbeta library. One entry per CDR3 protein, called by TCRdb with MiXCR from the PCR reads. Of 260,000 or so distinct CDR3 sequences listed, more than 10% are singletons. This clonotype was seen ten or more times. Sequencing was performed on PBMCs from the stem cell graft donor, taken from the stem cell graft. The rearrangement joins TRBV28 to TRBJ2-4; 7 bases align to TRBD2. This sequence originates from a human donor who donated a stem cell graft to a child with acute lymphoblastic leukemia. The CDR3 sequence is CASSPYPGGVENIQYF. DNA of the CDR3: TGTGCCAGCAGTCCATACCCGGGGGGAGTGGAAAACATTCAGTACTTC.